This is a list of T cell receptor beta chains from one sample in a study of blood T cell repertoires in COVID-19. The protocol was immunoSEQ multiplex PCR, while the TCRdb copy is restricted to in-frame clones and leaves out a portion. Of under 300,000 clones detected, roughly 91% appear once; the ten largest clones hold around 0.86%. The sequenced sample was peripheral blood. These receptors were obtained from a man aged 25-40 years with COVID-19, enrolled during active disease. Each CDR3 is given with its conserved first and last residue. D genes are given only for firm matches. Some rows mark clone size as missing; the rest say once, few, many or name a class of expanded clone.

size	D	J	V	CDR3
-	-	TRBJ1-3	TRBV18	CASSPYNRGLGNTIYF
-	TRBD1	TRBJ1-1	TRBV6-6	CASSAQTGPDTEAFF
-	TRBD1	TRBJ1-5	TRBV27	CASRTQGASNQPQHF
once	TRBD2	TRBJ2-7	TRBV9	CASSVGDWTSGYAYSYEQYF
-	-	TRBJ1-6	TRBV3-1/TRBV3-2	CASSQDTTSHSPLHF
-	TRBD1	TRBJ1-1	TRBV19	CASSIDWMTGAAEAFF
-	TRBD1	TRBJ2-1	TRBV2	CASSPDRSGPKKQFF
-	-	TRBJ2-2	TRBV13	CASSRVEERNTGELFF
-	TRBD1	TRBJ1-1	TRBV11-2	CASSSYRGRNTEAFF
-	TRBD1	TRBJ1-6	TRBV27	CASSFGGQGTSSSYNSPLHF
-	-	TRBJ2-5	TRBV7-6	CASSPRTQETQYF
-	-	TRBJ2-1	TRBV12-5	CASGLASKEQFF
-	-	TRBJ1-5	TRBV20-1	CSASEGQINQPQHF
-	-	TRBJ1-2	TRBV6-1	CASSEARVSGGYGYTF
-	-	TRBJ2-2	TRBV3-1/TRBV3-2	CASSQEIQSGELFF
-	TRBD2	TRBJ2-5	TRBV13	CASSFRTSGGVQETQYF
-	TRBD1	TRBJ2-3	TRBV7-3	CASSLIAGTGGTDTQYF
-	-	TRBJ2-3	TRBV3-1/TRBV3-2	CASSQEGDYTDTQYF
-	TRBD2	TRBJ2-7	TRBV6-1	CASSEGRGAYYEQYF
-	-	TRBJ1-5	TRBV14	CASSPRDSNQPQHF
-	-	TRBJ2-3	TRBV11-3	CASSTGEYSTDTQYF
-	-	TRBJ1-4	TRBV5-5	CASSFAGSNEKLFF
-	TRBD1	TRBJ2-1	TRBV2	CASSEDTTGENEQFF